This T cell receptor beta chain was documented in a study of radiation and T cells in renal cell carcinoma. Germline assignment: CDR1 SEHNR and CDR2 FQNEAQ (reference sequence). V was clipped by 8 bases and J by 3 bases, with 11 bases between them. The CDR3 length is 12 residues. This clone was observed a handful of times. Its specificity is not known. The treatment is: treatment-naive control, cytoreductive nephrectomy. The study, taken as a whole, reports: In nephrectomy-only tumors, top 100 clonotypes averaged roughly 45%, versus around 50% irradiated.

TCRdb's copy holds only in-frame clones and misses some; the assay was immunoSEQ multiplex PCR. The data hold approximately 16,000 clones, with 45% to 65% observed a single time. The input for sequencing was tumor tissue, taken from a patient whose treatment was nephrectomy without radiotherapy. The TCR originated in a man in his forties or fifties with renal cell carcinoma. The chain links TRBV7-9 to TRBJ2-7; D ambiguous. In DNA, the CDR3 is TGTGCCAGCTCTTCGTCCTACTACGAGCAGTACTTC. Its protein is CASSSSYYEQYF. The variable domain in full, completed from reference TRBV7-9 and TRBJ2-7, reads DTGVSQNPRHKITKRGQNVTFRCDPISEHNRLYWYRQTLGQGPEFLTYFQNEAQLEKSRLLSDRFSAERPKGSFSTLEIQRTEQGDSAMYLCASSSSYYEQYFGPGTRLTVT.